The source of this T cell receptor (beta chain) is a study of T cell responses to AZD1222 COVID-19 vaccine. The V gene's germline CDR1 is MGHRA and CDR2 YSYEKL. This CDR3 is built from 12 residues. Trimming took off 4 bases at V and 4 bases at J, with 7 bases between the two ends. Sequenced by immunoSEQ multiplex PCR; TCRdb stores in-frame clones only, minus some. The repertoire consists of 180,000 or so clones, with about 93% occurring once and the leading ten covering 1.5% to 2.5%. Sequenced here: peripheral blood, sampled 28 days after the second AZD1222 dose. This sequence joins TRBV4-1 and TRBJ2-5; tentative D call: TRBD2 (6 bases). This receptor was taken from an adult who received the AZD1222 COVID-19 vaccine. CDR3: CASSLSGETQYF. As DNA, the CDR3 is TGCGCCAGCAGCCTTAGCGGAGAGACCCAGTACTTC.